The 18 T cell receptor beta chains given below trace back to one sample, sequenced in a study of long-term antiretroviral therapy in people with HIV. Running of the v3.0 immunoSEQ assay took place at survey level. The table came from immunoSEQ multiplex PCR; TCRdb's copy has only in-frame clones and leaves some out. Of 30,000 to 40,000 clones detected, around 75% appear once; the ten largest clones hold approximately 5.1%. The input for sequencing was unsorted PBMCs, taken 1.5 years after starting antiretroviral therapy. The receptors originated from a man younger than 35 with HIV.

V gene TRBV27 combines with J gene TRBJ1-4, with D hard to call. From germline, CDR1 is MNHEY and CDR2 SMNVEV (reference sequence). This CDR3 has 15 amino acids. The V and J ends lost 5 bases and 13 bases respectively, with 23 bases between them. The CDR3 region has the DNA TGTGCCAGCAGTACTACTGACGGGTTCCCCGGCGGACTGTTTTTT. Its protein product is CASSTTDGFPGGLFF.

V usage is TRBV5-4 and J usage is TRBJ2-2; 8 bases fit TRBD2. Germline CDR1 SGHNT, CDR2 YYREEE (reference sequence). Germline trimming cut 5 bases from V and 1 base from J; bases unmatched to any gene: 7. This CDR3 region has 16 residues. CDR3 bases: TGTGCCAGCAGAGCCAGCGGGAGAGGGAACACCGGGGAGCTGTTTTTT. Translated, it gives CASRASGRGNTGELFF.

This sequence joins TRBV28 and TRBJ2-7, with 15 positions matching TRBD2. Germline V gene sequence: CDR1 MDHEN, CDR2 SYDVKM. The ends lost 0 bases at V and 3 bases at J; junction bases unmatched: 3. The CDR3 runs to 17 residues. The CDR3 bases are TGTGCCAGCAGTTTATGGTCGGGACTAGCGGGAGGCTACGAGCAGTACTTC. Translation gives CASSLWSGLAGGYEQYF.

The rearrangement uses TRBV27 and TRBJ2-7, with 12 bases that match TRBD2. J lost 2 bases, V lost 3 bases, and 8 bases had no gene match. The CDR3 sequence is 17 residues long. CDR1 MNHEY and CDR2 SMNVEV come from the germline V gene (reference sequence). The CDR3 loop reads CASSFLLAGGGPYEQYF. CDR3 nucleotide sequence: TGTGCCAGCAGTTTCTTGCTAGCGGGAGGGGGTCCCTACGAGCAGTACTTC.

The chain employs TRBV7-9 and TRBJ2-1; 12 bases map to TRBD2. With V trimmed by 8 bases and J by 6 bases, 5 bases remained unmatched. This CDR3 contains 14 residues. Germline lookup yields CDR1 SEHNR and CDR2 FQNEAQ (reference sequence). In DNA, the CDR3 is TGTGCCAGCCGGGGACTAGCGGGTCCCAATGAGCAGTTCTTC. It yields the protein CASRGLAGPNEQFF.

This clone was picked up a small number of times. The rearrangement joins TRBV7-6 to TRBJ2-7, with D tentatively TRBD2 (6 bases). Germline CDR1 and CDR2: SGHVS and FNYEAQ. Trimming removed 0 bases at V and 0 bases at J, with 6 bases between. The CDR3 is made up of 14 amino acids. Here the CDR3 reads CASSLAGGSYEQYF. For the CDR3, the DNA is TGTGCCAGCAGCTTAGCCGGGGGCTCCTACGAGCAGTACTTC.

The rearrangement uses TRBV19 and TRBJ1-3; the D gene is possibly TRBD1 (6 bases). This CDR3 contains 14 residues. V shed 6 bases and J shed 0 bases, with 9 bases lying between them. The germline V gene has CDR1 LNHDA and CDR2 SQIVND (reference sequence). DNA for the CDR3: TGTGCCAGTAGCCCACAGGGCTCTGGAAACACCATATATTTT. Its protein is CASSPQGSGNTIYF.

The CDR3 here is CASSLNGYEQYF. CDR3 DNA sequence: TGTGCCAGCAGCTTAAATGGTTACGAGCAGTACTTC. The V call is TRBV5-5, the J call TRBJ2-7; D uncertain. Germline CDR1 and CDR2: SGHKS and YYEKEE (reference sequence). V lost 2 bases to trimming and J lost 4 bases, with 7 bases between them. This CDR3 is built from 12 residues.

The V and J genes are TRBV4-1 and TRBJ2-7; possible D gene TRBD2, 5 bases. The CDR3 sequence is 16 residues long. The V gene lost 0 bases and the J gene lost 6 bases, with 18 bases spanning the gap. Germline loops: CDR1 MGHRA, CDR2 YSYEKL. The CDR3, as DNA: TGCGCCAGCAGCCAAGACGCGGAACGGGGTCGGTTCGAGCAGTACTTC. The encoded protein is CASSQDAERGRFEQYF.

The chain employs TRBV28 and TRBJ2-1, with 13 bases identical to TRBD2. CDR3 length equals 16 residues. V lost 4 bases, J lost 7 bases, and 7 bases stayed unmatched. Per germline, CDR1 MDHEN and CDR2 SYDVKM. The CDR3 here is CASSSFGTSGKNEQFF. CDR3 bases: TGTGCCAGCAGTTCCTTCGGGACTAGCGGGAAGAATGAGCAGTTCTTC.

CDR3: CAWSGALSAYNEQFF. The CDR3, as DNA: TGTGCCTGGAGCGGAGCCCTTAGCGCCTACAATGAGCAGTTCTTC. The chain uses TRBV30 and TRBJ2-1, with a possible D match to TRBD2 (5 bases). Germline V gene data show CDR1 as GTSNPN and CDR2 as SVGIG (reference sequence). The V end was cut by 3 bases, the J end by 2 bases, with 14 bases between. The CDR3 covers 15 residues.

The chain couples TRBV5-1 to TRBJ1-1, with D possibly TRBD1 on 5 matching bases. The CDR3 runs to 14 residues. The V gene's germline CDR1 is SGHRS and CDR2 YFSETQ. Trimming took 4 bases from V and 3 from J, leaving 13 bases between them. CDR3 sequence: CASSPLSGDTEAFF. The CDR3 DNA sequence: TGCGCCAGCAGCCCACTCTCGGGGGACACTGAAGCTTTCTTT.

This clone has a handful of counts. The gene calls are TRBV6-5 and TRBJ2-3, with 9 bases identical to TRBD1. Germline CDR1 reads MNHEY; CDR2 reads SVGAGI. The CDR3 covers 15 residues. Losses at the gene ends were 4 bases for V and 1 base for J; bases not matched to a gene: 3. CDR3 region: CASSSRTGGTDTQYF. The CDR3 bases are TGTGCCAGCAGTTCCAGGACAGGGGGCACAGATACGCAGTATTTT.

This clone was observed a single time. The chain joins TRBV18 to TRBJ1-1; D is perhaps TRBD1 (5 bases). V was shortened by 1 base and J by 0 bases, with 18 bases between the two germline ends. CDR1 KGHSH and CDR2 LQKENI come from the germline V gene. CDR3 length equals 18 residues. CDR3 sequence: CASSPLGGTPSMNTEAFF. CDR3 sequence (DNA): TGTGCCAGCTCACCACTTGGAGGGACCCCATCCATGAACACTGAAGCTTTCTTT. Full variable domain (outside the CDR3, taken from reference TRBV18 and TRBJ1-1): NAGVMQNPRHLVRRRGQEARLRCSPMKGHSHVYWYRQLPEEGLKFMVYLQKENIIDESGMPKERFSAEFPKEGPSILRIQQVVRGDSAAYFCASSPLGGTPSMNTEAFFGQGTRLTVV.

This clone was observed a few times. J is TRBJ2-7 and V is TRBV21-1; the table's D call, TRBD1, was not checked against the DNA. TRBV21-1 is flagged as a pseudogene. The CDR3 length is 11 residues. CDR3 nucleotides: TGTGCCAGCAGGAAGACAGTCGAGCAGTACTTC. It yields the protein CASRKTVEQYF.

This clone was seen once. The genes are TRBV13 and TRBJ2-3; D is unclear. V lost 5 bases to trimming and J lost 1 base, with 13 bases between them. This CDR3 region has 15 residues. Germline loops: CDR1 PRHDT, CDR2 FYEKMQ (reference sequence). The CDR3 protein is CASSRRTQGTDTQYF. For the CDR3, the DNA is TGTGCCAGCAGCCGTCGTACGCAGGGCACAGATACGCAGTATTTT.

The chain joins TRBV14 to TRBJ1-2; D unresolved. Germline lookup yields CDR1 SGHDN and CDR2 FVKESK. Trimming shortened V by 4 bases and J by 6 bases, and 15 bases separated the two germline ends. CDR3 size: 14 residues. Here the CDR3 reads CASSPMDGKDGYTF. The CDR3, as DNA: TGTGCCAGCAGCCCCATGGACGGCAAAGATGGCTACACCTTC. The full variable domain, with the rest looked up from reference TRBV14 and TRBJ1-2, is EAGVTQFPSHSVIEKGQTVTLRCDPISGHDNLYWYRRVMGKEIKFLLHFVKESKQDESGMPNNRFLAERTGGTYSTLKVQPAELEDSGVYFCASSPMDGKDGYTFGSGTRLTVV.

The V call is TRBV5-1, the J call TRBJ2-7, with TRBD2 matching over 14 bases. V lost 4 bases and J lost 0; bases outside the gene matches: 6. The CDR3 is 17 amino acids. Germline CDR1 SGHRS, CDR2 YFSETQ. The CDR3 loop is CASSRLAGGPLSYEQYF. The CDR3 DNA is TGCGCCAGCAGCCGACTAGCGGGAGGGCCTCTCTCCTACGAGCAGTACTTC.